The 14 T cell receptor beta chains below come from one sample, sequenced in a study of blood T cell repertoires in COVID-19. Produced via immunoSEQ multiplex PCR; TCRdb's table is partial and in-frame only. The table has about 230,000 clones, approximately 86% seen once. The sequencing sample was made of peripheral blood. Receptors originate from a woman aged 25-40 years with COVID-19, enrolled during active disease.

The chain uses TRBV27 and TRBJ2-1; possible D gene TRBD2, 6 bases. This CDR3 comprises 14 residues. With 8 bases removed from V and 6 bases from J, the gap between germline ends came to 17 bases. Germline loops: CDR1 MNHEY, CDR2 SMNVEV (reference sequence). CDR3 sequence: CASQGLRWSNEQFF. CDR3 in DNA: TGTGCCAGCCAGGGACTCCGGTGGTCCAATGAGCAGTTCTTC.

V and J are TRBV5-5 and TRBJ2-5; possible D gene TRBD1, 6 bases. Trimming shortened V by 2 bases and J by 1 base, and 9 bases separated the two germline ends. Germline V gene data show CDR1 as SGHKS and CDR2 as YYEKEE (reference sequence). CDR3 size: 14 residues. The CDR3 bases are TGTGCCAGCAGCTTACAGGGAGCCCAAGAGACCCAGTACTTC. Amino acid sequence: CASSLQGAQETQYF.

This clone was recorded once. The V and J genes are TRBV30 and TRBJ2-5; 9 nucleotides agree with TRBD2. J was trimmed by 4 bases and V by 0 bases; bases with no gene match: 6. Per germline, CDR1 GTSNPN and CDR2 SVGIG (reference sequence). This CDR3 contains 15 residues. CDR3 region: CAWSVRGRVGETQYF. CDR3 nucleotide sequence: TGTGCCTGGAGTGTACGCGGGAGGGTCGGAGAGACCCAGTACTTC.

V gene TRBV7-9 combines with J gene TRBJ2-1; 11 nucleotides align to TRBD2. The CDR3 contains 15 residues. Germline V CDR1 and CDR2: SEHNR, FQNEAQ (reference sequence). The V and J ends lost 2 bases and 9 bases, in that order; junction bases with no gene match: 6. The CDR3 region has the DNA TGTGCCAGCAGCTTACGTACCCTAGCGGGAGGTGAGCAGTTCTTC. Amino acids: CASSLRTLAGGEQFF.

The rearrangement uses TRBV7-9 and TRBJ2-4, with a possible D match to TRBD1 (5 bases). There are 15 residues in the CDR3. The ends were cut back, 5 bases at V and 1 base at J, with 12 bases in the middle. In germline, CDR1 is SEHNR, CDR2 FQNEAQ (reference sequence). CDR3 coding DNA: TGTGCCAGCAGCCCTCCAGGGATTGCCAAAAACATTCAGTACTTC. It codes for CASSPPGIAKNIQYF.

The rearrangement joins TRBV30 to TRBJ2-1, with D unresolved. Trimming pared 3 bases from V and 8 bases from J, leaving 17 bases between. The V gene's germline CDR1 is GTSNPN and CDR2 SVGIG (reference sequence). There are 14 residues in the CDR3. CDR3 residues: CAWSDVLLTDEQFF. The DNA of the CDR3 is TGTGCCTGGAGCGATGTGCTCCTAACGGATGAGCAGTTCTTC.

This sequence joins TRBV2 and TRBJ2-7, with 7 bases that match TRBD1. The CDR3 has 13 residues. The junction had 6 bases not matched to a gene; V was cut back by 8 bases and J by 2 bases. Germline V lookup: CDR1 SNHLY, CDR2 FYNNEI. CDR3 nucleotide sequence: TGTGCCAGCTCCCGGGACAGACCCTACGAGCAGTACTTC. Translated, it gives CASSRDRPYEQYF. The whole variable domain, filled in from reference TRBV2 and TRBJ2-7, reads EPEVTQTPSHQVTQMGQEVILRCVPISNHLYFYWYRQILGQKVEFLVSFYNNEISEKSEIFDDQFSVERPDGSNFTLKIRSTKLEDSAMYFCASSRDRPYEQYFGPGTRLTVT.

This sequence joins TRBV28 and TRBJ1-4, with D perhaps TRBD1 (6 bases). V was pared by 4 bases and J by 11 bases, with 11 bases between. The CDR3 runs 12 residues. Germline V CDR1 and CDR2: MDHEN, SYDVKM. CDR3 sequence (DNA): TGTGCCAGCAGTTCCGCAGGGGACAAACTGTTTTTT. Translation gives CASSSAGDKLFF.

The table lists this clone with a few counts. This chain links TRBV5-1 with TRBJ2-7; D might be TRBD2 (6 bases). This CDR3 has 14 residues. V lost 4 bases to trimming and J lost 1 base, with 12 bases between them. Looked up from germline, CDR1 is SGHRS and CDR2 is YFSETQ. For the CDR3, the DNA is TGCGCCAGCAGCGCGGCCGGGGGTTCCTACGAGCAGTACTTC. As protein: CASSAAGGSYEQYF.

This chain uses TRBV27 with TRBJ1-2; D not resolved. The CDR3 totals 15 residues. CDR1 and CDR2 (germline): MNHEY, SMNVEV (reference sequence). V gave up 4 bases and J gave up 4 bases, with 16 bases separating them. CDR3 bases: TGTGCCAGCAGTTCCCGACCGGGAGAACCCTATGGCTACACCTTC. Translating gives CASSSRPGEPYGYTF.

The sample holds one count of this clone. V gene TRBV4-2 combines with J gene TRBJ2-7; 9 bases match TRBD2. This CDR3 has 16 residues. CDR1 and CDR2 (germline): LGHNA, YNFKEQ. The V segment lost 0 bases and the J segment 7 bases; nucleotides outside the gene matches: 10. CDR3 sequence: CASSQDSGGRSWEQYF. CDR3 DNA sequence: TGTGCCAGCAGCCAAGATAGCGGGGGCAGGTCGTGGGAGCAGTACTTC.

The chain uses TRBV10-3 and TRBJ2-6, with a possible D match to TRBD2 (7 bases). The CDR3 length is 17 residues. Germline V lookup: CDR1 ENHRY, CDR2 SYGVKD. V was trimmed by 7 bases and J by 2 bases, leaving 18 bases between them. CDR3 in amino acids: CAITETGTKAGANVLTF. The CDR3 DNA follows: TGTGCCATCACTGAAACAGGGACTAAGGCTGGGGCCAACGTCCTGACTTTC.

The gene calls are TRBV5-4 and TRBJ1-2; TRBD1 matches at 9 bases. The CDR3 runs 15 residues. Germline lookup yields CDR1 SGHNT and CDR2 YYREEE (reference sequence). J lost 2 bases, V lost 2 bases, and 4 bases had no gene match. DNA for the CDR3: TGTGCCAGCAGCTTAACAGGGGGCGGCAACTATGGCTACACCTTC. It specifies CASSLTGGGNYGYTF.

The chain recombines TRBV11-2 with TRBJ1-2; TRBD1 might be the D (5 bases). V lost 5 bases and J lost 8, with 24 bases in between. Germline CDR1 and CDR2: SGHAT and FQNNGV. The CDR3 runs 16 residues. The CDR3 region has the DNA TGTGCCAGCAGCCAGGTATTTGGGGCCACGCTTGAAGGCTACACCTTC. Translation gives CASSQVFGATLEGYTF.